The clone carrying this T cell receptor beta chain was detected ten times or more. Its cognate antigen is unknown. The source of the sample is a study of neurological immune-mediated disorders. Regarding the study as a whole: Subjects shared no identical expanded-clone CDR3 amino acid sequences, suggesting private TCR-beta repertoires in all groups.

Germline loops: CDR1 SGHKS, CDR2 YYEKEE (reference sequence). There are 13 residues in the CDR3. V lost 0 bases, J lost 4 bases, and 8 bases lay in between. TCRdb re-called the 5' RACE reads with MiXCR, one entry per CDR3 protein. This table has 60,000 or so distinct CDR3 sequences, about 3.3% appearing once. The origin of this receptor is a woman in her sixties with multiple sclerosis. The chain uses TRBV5-5 and TRBJ2-7; the D is unclear. Sequenced sample: PBMCs. The CDR3 DNA reads TGTGCCAGCAGCTTGGGCCCAATTTACGAGCAGTACTTC. Its translation: CASSLGPIYEQYF.